Listed below are T cell receptor beta chains from one sample, sequenced in a study of quantifying T cell responses using KT2 cells. One entry per CDR3 protein, called by TCRdb with MiXCR from the UMI-ligation and nested PCR reads. The sample yields approximately 50,000 distinct CDR3 sequences, under 14% seen once. The source material was PBMCs spiked with cells of the T cell clone KT2. These receptors were taken from a human donor. CDR3s include the opening cysteine and the closing phenylalanine or tryptophan.

V gene: TRBV6-2/TRBV6-3
J gene: TRBJ2-3
CDR3 protein: CASSYSDTDTQYF

V gene: TRBV18
J gene: TRBJ1-1
CDR3 protein: CASSSSGASGRNTEAFF

V gene: TRBV4-1
J gene: TRBJ2-2
CDR3 protein: CASSPRGTNTGELFF

V gene: TRBV29-1
J gene: TRBJ2-5
CDR3 protein: CSVVFEGPGETQYF

V gene: TRBV5-4
J gene: TRBJ2-3
CDR3 protein: CASSPTSGVLYPQYF

V gene: TRBV18
J gene: TRBJ1-1
CDR3 protein: CASSPTGDEVGSEAFF

V gene: TRBV20-1
J gene: TRBJ2-7
CDR3 protein: CSAREPEGSYEQYF

V gene: TRBV6-1
J gene: TRBJ1-1
CDR3 protein: CASSEGLGNTEAFF

V gene: TRBV5-1
J gene: TRBJ2-3
CDR3 protein: CASTLGGYTDTQYF

V gene: TRBV5-5
J gene: TRBJ2-4
CDR3 protein: CASRLTPDKNIQYF

V gene: TRBV29-1
J gene: TRBJ2-1
CDR3 protein: CSGLAPSNEQFF

V gene: TRBV4-1
J gene: TRBJ1-5
CDR3 protein: CASSPYANRESQPQHF

V gene: TRBV14
J gene: TRBJ2-7
CDR3 protein: CASSQDWPRITSYEQYF

V gene: TRBV4-1
J gene: TRBJ2-7
CDR3 protein: CASSPGGGGGSEQYF

V gene: TRBV4-1
J gene: TRBJ2-5
CDR3 protein: CASSQEATAYQETQYF

V gene: TRBV20-1
J gene: TRBJ1-6
CDR3 protein: CSASERGGSPLHF

V gene: TRBV27
J gene: TRBJ2-7
CDR3 protein: CASSLLSDRGPEQYF

V gene: TRBV7-8
J gene: TRBJ2-3
CDR3 protein: CASSLGIWLAGGDTQYF

V gene: TRBV10-1
J gene: TRBJ1-1
CDR3 protein: CASSEGENTEAFF

V gene: TRBV21-1
J gene: TRBJ1-5
CDR3 protein: CASSKFEGSGDQPQHF

V gene: TRBV4-2
J gene: TRBJ2-3
CDR3 protein: CASSHAGDTQYF

V gene: TRBV2
J gene: TRBJ2-7
CDR3 protein: CATLGGESYEQYF

V gene: TRBV7-2
J gene: TRBJ2-7
CDR3 protein: CASSLRASGRSTPYEQYF

V gene: TRBV24-1
J gene: TRBJ1-2
CDR3 protein: CATSDSFSSYGYTF

V gene: TRBV6-5
J gene: TRBJ2-2
CDR3 protein: CASIKQGPTGELFF

V gene: TRBV5-1
J gene: TRBJ1-2
CDR3 protein: CASAPGPSSPGYTF

V gene: TRBV2
J gene: TRBJ1-2
CDR3 protein: CASSVSQEGLEGYTF

V gene: TRBV5-1
J gene: TRBJ1-1
CDR3 protein: CASSWSGSENTEAFF

V gene: TRBV20-1
J gene: TRBJ2-7
CDR3 protein: CSARGASGNSYEQYF

V gene: TRBV3-1
J gene: TRBJ2-7
CDR3 protein: CASSQRVTGRRTHYEQYF

V gene: TRBV20-1
J gene: TRBJ2-3
CDR3 protein: CSARHMAGSTDTQYF

V gene: TRBV12-3/TRBV12-4
J gene: TRBJ2-5
CDR3 protein: CASTSRWLAGDFVETQYF

V gene: TRBV7-8
J gene: TRBJ2-3
CDR3 protein: CASSLAGVRFGTQYF

V gene: TRBV10-3
J gene: TRBJ2-1
CDR3 protein: CAISSSTSGSSDEQFF

V gene: TRBV2
J gene: TRBJ2-7
CDR3 protein: CASNKQGEGYEQYF

V gene: TRBV14
J gene: TRBJ2-3
CDR3 protein: CASSQDGGSTTDTQYF

V gene: TRBV27
J gene: TRBJ2-3
CDR3 protein: CASSSGTGTDTQYF

V gene: TRBV28
J gene: TRBJ1-1
CDR3 protein: CASSLGTLQKAFF

V gene: TRBV28
J gene: TRBJ2-1
CDR3 protein: CASSSWAGELRDEQFF

V gene: TRBV25-1
J gene: TRBJ1-1
CDR3 protein: CASSEYGRENTEAFF